This is a list of T cell receptor beta chains from one sample in a study of blood T cell repertoires in COVID-19. Produced via immunoSEQ multiplex PCR; TCRdb's table is partial and in-frame only. Altogether 150,000 to 200,000 clones are present, around 80% being singletons, with the ten largest covering roughly 17%. The sequencing input was PBMCs or T cells enriched from blood (not recorded which). All receptors derive from a woman aged 45 to 65 with acute COVID-19. Each CDR3 is given with its conserved first and last residue. The D gene is left open where the match is weak. Where a row states a size, it is once, few, many or the class of an expanded clone; other rows omit it.

d_gene,len,v_gene,abundance,j_gene,CDR3nt,CDR3aa
TRBD1,13,TRBV6-5,.,TRBJ2-5,TGTGCCAGCAGCTCGGGACAGCAAGAGACCCAGTACTTC,CASSSGQQETQYF
TRBD2,20,TRBV24-1,few,TRBJ2-3,TGTGCCACCAGTGATTTCCCGGGACTAGCGGGGGGACACACACCAGATACGCAGTATTTT,CATSDFPGLAGGHTPDTQYF
TRBD1,15,TRBV2,once,TRBJ1-2,TGTGCCAGCAGTGAAAAGGACAGGGTGAACTATGGCTACACCTTC,CASSEKDRVNYGYTF
.,15,TRBV7-3,once,TRBJ2-1,TGTGCCAGCAGCTTATCGGGGGTTGTAATTGGTGAGCAGTTCTTC,CASSLSGVVIGEQFF
TRBD1,15,TRBV5-6,.,TRBJ1-3,TGTGCCAGCAGCTTTGGGACAGGCTCTGGAAACACCATATATTTT,CASSFGTGSGNTIYF
.,15,TRBV3-1/TRBV3-2,.,TRBJ1-3,TGTGCCAGCAGCCCATCGGCGGGATCTGGAAACACCATATATTTT,CASSPSAGSGNTIYF
TRBD2,16,TRBV7-3,.,TRBJ2-3,TGTGCCAGCAGCTTAACCCAGCGGGGGTTTACAGATACGCAGTATTTT,CASSLTQRGFTDTQYF
TRBD1,16,TRBV4-1,.,TRBJ2-1,TGCGCCAGCAGCCAGCTCGGACAGGCGGCCTACAATGAGCAGTTCTTC,CASSQLGQAAYNEQFF
TRBD2,16,TRBV14,.,TRBJ2-3,TGTGCCAGCAGCTTCGAGCGGGGGGTTCGCACAGATACGCAGTATTTT,CASSFERGVRTDTQYF
.,15,TRBV4-3,few,TRBJ2-1,TGCGCCAGCAGCCCCGTTCGGGGGGCGGGCAATGAGCAGTTCTTC,CASSPVRGAGNEQFF
.,12,TRBV29-1,.,TRBJ1-1,TGCAGCCCAGGTGGGTCCGACACTGAAGCTTTCTTT,CSPGGSDTEAFF
TRBD1,14,TRBV5-1,.,TRBJ1-2,TGCGCCAGCAGCTTGCGGACAGGCCGCTATGGCTACACCTTC,CASSLRTGRYGYTF
TRBD1,15,TRBV5-1,.,TRBJ1-6,TGCGCCAGCAGCGCCCGGGACAGTTATAATTCACCCCTCCACTTT,CASSARDSYNSPLHF
.,13,TRBV9,once,TRBJ2-1,TGTGCCAGCAGCGTAGCGGGGGGCCCCGGGCAGTTCTTC,CASSVAGGPGQFF
.,14,TRBV5-4,.,TRBJ1-3,TGTGCCAGCAGTTCTGGACAGCCTGGAAACACCATATATTTT,CASSSGQPGNTIYF
.,14,TRBV5-1,few,TRBJ2-5,TGCGCCAGCAGCTCTGGACAGTCCCAAGAGACCCAGTACTTC,CASSSGQSQETQYF
.,13,TRBV7-8,once,TRBJ1-2,TGTGCCAGCAGCTTGGGGAGAAGGGATGGCTACACCTTC,CASSLGRRDGYTF
.,13,TRBV7-8,.,TRBJ1-1,TGTGCCAGCAGCTTAGACAGGTCCCTGGAAGCTTTCTTT,CASSLDRSLEAFF
.,15,TRBV6-5,.,TRBJ1-6,TGTGCCAGCAGGGAGGCCGGGTCGGGGAATTCACCCCTCCACTTT,CASREAGSGNSPLHF
TRBD2,11,TRBV6-5,.,TRBJ2-5,TGTGCCGTCCCGACTAGCGGGACCCAGTACTTC,CAVPTSGTQYF
TRBD1,13,TRBV6-6,.,TRBJ1-2,TGTGCCAGCAGTCGACAGGGGGCGGCGAGCTACACCTTC,CASSRQGAASYTF
.,15,TRBV5-1,.,TRBJ1-5,TGCGCCAGCAGCTTGGCGGCAGGGCCGAATCAGCCCCAGCATTTT,CASSLAAGPNQPQHF
TRBD1,15,TRBV10-3,once,TRBJ2-2,TGTGCCATCAGTCAGAGGACAGGGGGCAAGGAGGAGCAGCTTTTT,CAISQRTGGKEEQLF
.,12,TRBV5-1,.,TRBJ1-3,TGCGCCAGCAGCCTCGGCAGTTCCGGGATATATTTT,CASSLGSSGIYF
.,14,TRBV6-5,few,TRBJ1-4,TGTGCCAGCAGCTCTTCGTCAGGGTGGGAAAAACTGTTTTTT,CASSSSSGWEKLFF
.,16,TRBV9,.,TRBJ1-3,TGTGCCAGCAGCGCCCGGACATCTCTCTCTGGAAACACCATATATTTT,CASSARTSLSGNTIYF
TRBD1,18,TRBV28,.,TRBJ1-2,TGTGCCAGCAGTCGTCTAACAGACAGGGGTCCCCAGGGGTATGGCTACACCTTC,CASSRLTDRGPQGYGYTF
.,14,TRBV4-3,.,TRBJ2-3,TGCGCCAGCAGCCAAGTTGGAGGGGCGGATACGCAGTATTTT,CASSQVGGADTQYF
TRBD1,13,TRBV2,.,TRBJ1-5,TGTGCCAGCATGGGACAGGACAATCAGCCCCAGCATTTT,CASMGQDNQPQHF
TRBD1,17,TRBV5-1,many,TRBJ2-3,TGCGCCAGCAGCTTGGGTCACCGGGACAGTCGTACAGATACGCAGTATTTT,CASSLGHRDSRTDTQYF
.,12,TRBV7-3,.,TRBJ1-1,TGTGCCAGCAGCTTCGGACAGCGAGAAGCTGCCTTT,CASSFGQREAAF
TRBD2,16,TRBV11-1,.,TRBJ2-1,TGTGCCAGCAGCTTAGGACTAGCGGGGGGCCGTGGTGAGCAGTTCTTC,CASSLGLAGGRGEQFF
.,15,TRBV28,.,TRBJ1-6,TGTGCCAGCAGACCGGCAGGCCGCTATAATTCACCCCTCCACTTT,CASRPAGRYNSPLHF
.,17,TRBV4-3,.,TRBJ1-3,TGCGCCAGCAGCCAAGAACAGGCTACGAGCTCTGGAAACACCATATATTTT,CASSQEQATSSGNTIYF
TRBD2,16,TRBV11-1,.,TRBJ2-5,TGTGCCAGCAGCCCCCAACTAGCGGGGGGTCAAGAGACCCAGTACTTC,CASSPQLAGGQETQYF
TRBD1,15,TRBV13,.,TRBJ1-4,TGTGCCAGCAGCTGGCTACCGGGACAGGGACGGAAACTGTTTTTT,CASSWLPGQGRKLFF
.,11,TRBV5-1,.,TRBJ2-5,TGCGCCAGCAGCTCGGGGGACTCCTATTACTTC,CASSSGDSYYF
.,13,TRBV5-4,.,TRBJ2-6,TGTGCCAGCAGCCAAGCGGAGGCCAACGTCCTGACTTTC,CASSQAEANVLTF
TRBD1,15,TRBV4-1,.,TRBJ1-1,TGCGCCAGCAGCCTTCGACAGGGGGGGGACACTGAAGCTTTCTTT,CASSLRQGGDTEAFF
TRBD2,15,TRBV6-1,many,TRBJ2-5,TGTGCCAGCAGTGATGTAGCGGGGCAGCAAGAGACCCAGTACTTC,CASSDVAGQQETQYF
TRBD2,12,TRBV19,few,TRBJ2-1,TGTGCCAGTAGTCCCCGGGGGGGCCGCAAGTTCTTC,CASSPRGGRKFF
.,14,TRBV28,.,TRBJ2-5,TGTGCCAGCAGTTTAGGAGGTCGGGAAGAGACCCAGTACTTC,CASSLGGREETQYF
.,14,TRBV18,few,TRBJ1-1,TGTGCCAGCTCATCACCAGGGGTTAACACTGAAGCTTTCTTT,CASSSPGVNTEAFF
.,15,TRBV27,many,TRBJ1-4,TGTGCCAGCAGTTCCGACAGTCCGGGCAATGAAAAACTGTTTTTT,CASSSDSPGNEKLFF
.,14,TRBV5-3,few,TRBJ1-1,TGTGCCAGAAGCTTGGGGAGGGGGAACACTGAAGCTTTCTTT,CARSLGRGNTEAFF
TRBD1,15,TRBV5-8,.,TRBJ1-1,TGTGCCAGCAGCTTGGGACAGGGGGAGAGTACTGAAGCTTTCTTT,CASSLGQGESTEAFF
TRBD1,15,TRBV11-2,.,TRBJ1-3,TGTGCCAGCAGGACTACTCAGGGGGCGGGGAACACCATATATTTT,CASRTTQGAGNTIYF
.,15,TRBV7-9,.,TRBJ1-4,TGTGCCAGCAGCTTAGGCCAGGGTTTGAATGAAAAACTGTTTTTT,CASSLGQGLNEKLFF
TRBD1,21,TRBV4-1,.,TRBJ2-3,TGCGCCAGCAGCGGGGGTCAGACAGGGGCGAGACCCTATGGAAGCACAGATACGCAGTATTTT,CASSGGQTGARPYGSTDTQYF
TRBD2,15,TRBV28,.,TRBJ2-5,TGTGCCAGCAGTTTCAGCGGGGATCACCAAGAGACCCAGTACTTC,CASSFSGDHQETQYF
.,16,TRBV11-3,.,TRBJ2-2,TGTGCCAGCAGCTTAACCCACCAGGCGGGCACCGGGGAGCTGTTTTTT,CASSLTHQAGTGELFF
TRBD1,16,TRBV5-4,once,TRBJ1-2,TGTGCCAGCAGCTTGAAGGGGGGCAGGGGGAACTATGGCTACACCTTC,CASSLKGGRGNYGYTF
.,13,TRBV12-3/TRBV12-4,.,TRBJ1-2,TGTGCCAGCAGGACAGGAGCTAACTATGGCTACACCTTC,CASRTGANYGYTF
TRBD2,17,TRBV5-1,.,TRBJ2-3,TGCGCCAGCAGCTTTCCCAATCTAGCGGGGCCGACAGATACGCAGTATTTT,CASSFPNLAGPTDTQYF
TRBD1,15,TRBV28,.,TRBJ1-4,TGTGCCAGCAGTTTTAGGGACAGGGGGCGTGAAAAACTGTTTTTT,CASSFRDRGREKLFF